These 21 T cell receptor beta chains share one sample of origin, sequenced in a study of shared clonotypes between healthy human individuals. This table comes from immunoSEQ multiplex PCR, and its TCRdb copy is limited to in-frame clones, with some not included. This table holds 2 million to 2.5 million clones, 85% to 95% found once. The sequencing input was naive CD4+ T cells from PBMCs. Subset specified: CD45RA+ positively selected. These receptors were taken from a man aged 18 to 29 in good health. Some clones in this sample may be carry-over from other donors' samples.

This clone was counted once. V usage is TRBV30 and J usage is TRBJ2-7; D possibly corresponds to TRBD1 (5 bases). CDR3 size: 15 residues. Germline V CDR1 and CDR2: GTSNPN, SVGIG (reference sequence). Trimming shortened V by 4 bases and J by 2 bases, and 18 bases separated the two germline ends. The CDR3 nucleotides are TGTGCCTGGACTAGGGGTGCGGCCGGAACCTACGAGCAGTACTTC. It specifies CAWTRGAAGTYEQYF.

The chain couples TRBV5-8 to TRBJ2-5, with TRBD2 identical over 8 bases. The CDR3 totals 19 residues. Germline assignment: CDR1 SGHTS and CDR2 YDEGEE. V trimming: 0 bases; J trimming: 5 bases; junction bases outside the gene matches: 18. CDR3 protein: CASSLAGPGASGFLETQYF. The CDR3 coding sequence is TGTGCCAGCAGCTTGGCAGGCCCGGGAGCTAGCGGGTTTCTTGAGACCCAGTACTTC.

This clone occurred once. The chain is built from TRBV7-9 and TRBJ2-7, with a possible D match to TRBD1 (6 bases). In germline, CDR1 is SEHNR, CDR2 FQNEAQ (reference sequence). V lost 5 bases to trimming and J lost 0 bases, with 11 bases between them. The CDR3 is 14 amino acids. Written as DNA, the CDR3 is TGTGCCAGCAGCCGCGACAGGAGCTCCTACGAGCAGTACTTC. Translating it yields CASSRDRSSYEQYF.

The V gene is TRBV28, the J gene TRBJ1-3; weak D call: TRBD1 (5 bases). V was cut by 6 bases and J by 0 bases, with 18 bases left in between. Germline V gives CDR1 MDHEN, CDR2 SYDVKM. This CDR3 has 17 residues. The CDR3 coding sequence is TGTGCCAGCAGCCGATCCGGGGCGAGACACTCTGGAAACACCATATATTTT. Translating it yields CASSRSGARHSGNTIYF.

The chain employs TRBV4-1 and TRBJ2-2, with 7 bases lining up with TRBD1. With 4 bases clipped from V and 1 base from J, the junction kept 6 bases outside the gene matches. The CDR3 sequence is 16 residues long. Per the germline V gene, CDR1 is MGHRA and CDR2 is YSYEKL. CDR3 amino acids: CASSPRQGQNTGELFF. The CDR3 nucleotides read TGCGCCAGCAGCCCTCGACAGGGACAGAACACCGGGGAGCTGTTTTTT.

The chain uses TRBV5-1 and TRBJ1-4; TRBD1 agrees at 9 bases. With V trimmed by 0 bases and J by 7 bases, 7 bases remained unmatched. This CDR3 has 16 residues. Germline-derived CDR1 and CDR2 are SGHRS and YFSETQ. CDR3 sequence reads: CASSLASGTGFEKLFF. As DNA, the CDR3 is TGCGCCAGCAGCTTGGCCTCAGGGACAGGGTTTGAAAAACTGTTTTTT.

The genes are TRBV28 and TRBJ1-2, with TRBD1 matching 7 bases. Trimming cost V 3 bases and J 9 bases; bases outside gene matches: 10. Germline V lookup: CDR1 MDHEN, CDR2 SYDVKM. This CDR3 contains 14 residues. In DNA, the CDR3 is TGTGCCAGCAGTTTCTGGGAGGGGGCTAGGAGCTACACCTTC. Its translation is CASSFWEGARSYTF.

CDR3 in amino acids: CASSQMALAYEQYF. The CDR3 DNA follows: TGCGCCAGCAGCCAAATGGCATTAGCCTACGAGCAGTACTTC. This chain uses TRBV4-1 with TRBJ2-7; unclear D gene. Per germline, CDR1 MGHRA and CDR2 YSYEKL. The CDR3 is 14 residues long. The V and J ends lost 2 bases and 2 bases respectively, with 10 bases between them.

This clone turned up a few times. The sample holds other DNA sequences that translate to the same CDR3. The gene calls are TRBV18 and TRBJ2-1; 8 bases map to TRBD1. The V gene's germline CDR1 is KGHSH and CDR2 LQKENI. V lost 2 bases and J lost 2; bases outside the gene matches: 2. The CDR3 spans 15 residues. CDR3 bases: TGTGCCAGCTCACCAGGACAGGGCCCCTACAATGAGCAGTTCTTC. Protein sequence: CASSPGQGPYNEQFF.

In regard to this clone: The sample holds other DNA sequences that translate to the same CDR3. V and J are TRBV19 and TRBJ1-5, with unresolved D. The CDR3 contains 12 residues. V shed 3 bases and J shed 7 bases, with 7 bases lying between them. Germline V CDR1 and CDR2: LNHDA, SQIVND (reference sequence). The CDR3 nucleotides read TGTGCCAGTAGTATTGGTGGCCAGCCCCAGCATTTT. It yields the protein CASSIGGQPQHF.

This clone was seen a handful of times. This chain links TRBV29-1 with TRBJ1-5; TRBD1 might be the D (6 bases). From germline, CDR1 is SQVTM and CDR2 ANQGSEA. The CDR3 spans 13 residues. V was pared by 7 bases and J by 3 bases, with 13 bases between. This CDR3 reads CSAKRGSNQPQHF. The CDR3 coding sequence is TGCAGCGCCAAGAGGGGGTCCAATCAGCCCCAGCATTTT.

As to this clone: The sample has other DNA sequences that encode this CDR3 too. The chain uses TRBV5-1 and TRBJ2-3; no reliable D call. CDR3 length equals 16 residues. V was pared by 0 bases and J by 0 bases, with 11 bases between. Germline values: CDR1 SGHRS, CDR2 YFSETQ. This CDR3 reads CASSLGGSTSTDTQYF. The CDR3 DNA reads as TGCGCCAGCAGCTTGGGTGGCAGCACTAGCACAGATACGCAGTATTTT.

The chain employs TRBV9 and TRBJ1-2; unclear D gene. This CDR3 contains 16 residues. V was clipped by 0 bases and J by 0 bases, with 12 bases between them. The germline V gene encodes CDR1 SGDLS and CDR2 YYNGEE. The CDR3 DNA sequence: TGTGCCAGCAGCGTAGGAGGGTCTAGGGCTAACTATGGCTACACCTTC. Its translation: CASSVGGSRANYGYTF.

V gene TRBV28 combines with J gene TRBJ2-7; D possibly corresponds to TRBD2 (5 bases). The CDR3 sequence is 14 residues long. CDR1 and CDR2 from the germline V gene are MDHEN and SYDVKM. The V gene lost 6 bases and the J gene lost 2 bases, with 14 bases spanning the gap. CDR3 loop: CASRLSGSPYEQYF. In DNA form, the CDR3 reads TGTGCCAGCAGACTCAGCGGAAGTCCCTACGAGCAGTACTTC.

The V and J genes are TRBV18 and TRBJ1-2, with D unresolved. Trimming stripped 2 bases from V and 0 bases from J, with 13 bases between. Germline loops: CDR1 KGHSH, CDR2 LQKENI. The CDR3 extends over 16 amino acids. The chain's CDR3 is CASSPMSRATNYGYTF. DNA of the CDR3: TGTGCCAGCTCACCAATGAGTAGGGCCACTAACTATGGCTACACCTTC. Combining the CDR3 with reference TRBV18 and TRBJ1-2 gives the whole variable domain NAGVMQNPRHLVRRRGQEARLRCSPMKGHSHVYWYRQLPEEGLKFMVYLQKENIIDESGMPKERFSAEFPKEGPSILRIQQVVRGDSAAYFCASSPMSRATNYGYTFGSGTRLTVV.

This clone appeared once. Within the sample, other DNA sequences also encode this same CDR3. The chain links TRBV4-3 to TRBJ1-4, with D possibly TRBD1 on 5 matching bases. Trimming removed 0 bases from V and 10 bases from J, with 15 bases in between. CDR3 length equals 15 residues. The germline V gene encodes CDR1 LGHNA and CDR2 YSLEER. CDR3 sequence (DNA): TGCGCCAGCAGCCAAGAATTGGGGGAAGTAGGAAAACTGTTTTTT. This sequence encodes CASSQELGEVGKLFF.

The genes are TRBV18 and TRBJ1-3, with D possibly being TRBD1 (6 bases). Germline values: CDR1 KGHSH, CDR2 LQKENI. The CDR3 is 15 amino acids. Trimming removed 1 base from V and 4 bases from J, with 11 bases in between. CDR3 amino acids: CASSPRTGQGNTIYF. In nucleotides, the CDR3 is TGTGCCAGCTCACCACGAACAGGGCAAGGAAACACCATATATTTT.

The V and J genes are TRBV25-1 and TRBJ1-4; D is unclear. This CDR3 has 14 amino acids. The germline V gene encodes CDR1 MGHDK and CDR2 SYGVNS. V shed 2 bases and J shed 8 bases, with 12 bases lying between them. As DNA, the CDR3 is TGTGCCAGCAGTGAAGACGGTCTCGGCGAAAAACTGTTTTTT. This codes for CASSEDGLGEKLFF. Supplemented by reference TRBV25-1 and TRBJ1-4, the full variable domain reads EADIYQTPRYLVIGTGKKITLECSQTMGHDKMYWYQQDPGMELHLIHYSYGVNSTEKGDLSSESTVSRIRTEHFPLTLESARPSHTSQYLCASSEDGLGEKLFFGSGTQLSVL.

The chain has TRBV5-1 and TRBJ1-2, with D tentatively TRBD1 (5 bases). The germline gives CDR1 SGHRS, CDR2 YFSETQ. This CDR3 contains 16 residues. Trimming shortened V by 0 bases and J by 0 bases, and 12 bases separated the two germline ends. The CDR3 sequence is CASSLAPGTTNYGYTF. The CDR3 nucleotides read TGCGCCAGCAGCTTGGCCCCCGGGACGACTAACTATGGCTACACCTTC.

CDR3 sequence reads: CASSSGLAVYNEQFF. The CDR3 bases are TGTGCCAGCAGCTCGGGACTAGCGGTTTACAATGAGCAGTTCTTC. This sequence joins TRBV9 and TRBJ2-1, with 11 bases identical to TRBD2. Per germline, CDR1 SGDLS and CDR2 YYNGEE. V shed 4 bases, J shed 4 bases, and the junction held 4 bases outside the gene matches. This CDR3 comprises 15 residues. Variable domain in full (rest from reference TRBV9 and TRBJ2-1): DSGVTQTPKHLITATGQRVTLRCSPRSGDLSVYWYQQSLDQGLQFLIQYYNGEERAKGNILERFSAQQFPDLHSELNLSSLELGDSALYFCASSSGLAVYNEQFFGPGTRLTVL.

This clone has only one observation. The chain carries TRBV10-1 and TRBJ2-2; 8 positions match TRBD1. Trimming took 9 bases from V and 7 from J; bases not matched to a gene: 7. Germline-derived CDR1 and CDR2 are WNHNN and SYGVQD (reference sequence). The length of the CDR3 is 13 residues. CDR3 coding DNA: TGCGCCAGTCAACGACAGGGGAGCGGGGAGCTGTTTTTT. Its translation: CASQRQGSGELFF.